This section outlines one T cell receptor beta chain sequence together with its context. These data come from a study of Ad26.COV2.S vaccination and SARS-CoV-2 variants. Germline CDR1 is SGHDT and CDR2 is YYEEEE. This CDR3 is built from 15 residues. V lost 2 bases to trimming and J lost 0 bases, with 12 bases between them. As for treatment: roughly 19 received Ad26.COV2.S at low or high dose, single or two shots; 5 received placebo; per-sample allocation not given. Collection of the samples took place on day 63 after the first injection of vaccine or placebo. Sequencing used immunoSEQ multiplex PCR; TCRdb keeps in-frame clones, though not all of them. The table records 500,000 or so clones, 87% of them present only once.

The sample here was peripheral blood, taken in a trial of Ad26.COV2.S vaccine versus placebo. The rearrangement uses TRBV5-6 and TRBJ2-7, with a tentative D call TRBD1 (6 bases). The receptor was isolated from a person between 18 and 65 years old who received the Ad26.COV2.S COVID-19 vaccine or a placebo. CDR3 sequence: CASSFRGSGSYEQYF. CDR3 nucleotides: TGTGCCAGCAGCTTTAGGGGGAGTGGCTCCTACGAGCAGTACTTC. Combining the CDR3 with reference TRBV5-6 and TRBJ2-7 gives the whole variable domain DAGVTQSPTHLIKTRGQQVTLRCSPKSGHDTVSWYQQALGQGPQFIFQYYEEEERQRGNFPDRFSGHQFPNYSSELNVNALLLGDSALYLCASSFRGSGSYEQYFGPGTRLTVT.